This entry lists 2 T cell receptor beta chains sequenced from one sample in a study of response to subunit inactivated influenza vaccine. MiXCR, applied by TCRdb to the RT-PCR reads, yields one record per CDR3 protein. The sample lists approximately 230,000 distinct CDR3 sequences, over 9% occurring once. The material was non-naive T cells sorted from PBMCs, obtained about 14 days before vaccination. The source of these receptors is a man between 50 and 59 years old who received an inactivated influenza vaccine.

The chain joins TRBV7-2 to TRBJ2-3, with D maybe TRBD2 (5 bases). This CDR3 comprises 14 residues. Germline V gives CDR1 SGHTA, CDR2 FQGNSA. The V gene lost 4 bases and the J gene lost 1 base, with 9 bases spanning the gap. CDR3 in DNA: TGTGCCAGCAGCTGGAGCGGCGGCACAGATACGCAGTATTTT. Translating it yields CASSWSGGTDTQYF.

This sequence joins TRBV7-8 and TRBJ2-7, with TRBD1 matching 7 bases. Germline V lookup: CDR1 SGHVS, CDR2 FQNEAQ. V shed 5 bases, J shed 2 bases, and the junction held 6 bases outside the gene matches. The CDR3 loop spans 14 amino acids. CDR3 bases: TGTGCCAGCAGCCCCTTCGGGACAGCCTACGAGCAGTACTTC. This sequence encodes CASSPFGTAYEQYF.